These T cell receptor beta chains were read from a single sample in a study of regulatory T cells in long-lasting Graves disease. From the multiplex PCR reads, TCRdb called clonotypes with MiXCR, one entry per CDR3 protein. The data hold fewer than 550,000 distinct CDR3 sequences, with roughly a sixth observed a single time. This same sample was also taken into another study, of T cells in Graves' hyperthyroidism and ophthalmopathy.

This sample comprised peripheral blood mononuclear cells (PBMCs), obtained at new diagnosis, from a patient treated with antithyroid drugs. The receptors stem from a woman aged 35 to 59 with Graves disease. Both conserved end residues are part of each CDR3. Each record gives: J gene, CDR3 length, D gene, V gene, clone size, CDR3 DNA, CDR3 protein. D genes are given only for firm matches. Clone size is shown for a subset of rows, as once, few, many or a class of expanded clone.

>TRBJ1-1|16|TRBD1|TRBV18|-
TGTGCCAGCTCACGCCGGGACAGGGGGCAGGACACTGAAGCTTTCTTT
CASSRRDRGQDTEAFF
>TRBJ2-5|16|TRBD1|TRBV18|few
TGTGCCAGCTCACCAATATACGGACAGGGGGCAGAGACCCAGTACTTC
CASSPIYGQGAETQYF
>TRBJ1-4|15|-|TRBV3-1|many
TGTGCCAGCAGCCCGACGACAGCAACTAATGAAAAACTGTTTTTT
CASSPTTATNEKLFF
>TRBJ2-2|16|TRBD2|TRBV11-3|few
TGTGCCAGCAGTCCGACTAGCGGGCGCCCCACCGGGGAGCTGTTTTTT
CASSPTSGRPTGELFF
>TRBJ1-2|14|TRBD1|TRBV19|-
TGTGCCAGTAGCACCAGCGACAGGGGGGGTGGCTACACCTTC
CASSTSDRGGGYTF
>TRBJ2-7|13|TRBD2|TRBV12-3/TRBV12-4|-
TGTGCCAGCAGTTTTCTAGCGGGGGTCGAGCAGTACTTC
CASSFLAGVEQYF
>TRBJ2-7|15|TRBD2|TRBV6-5|-
TGTGCCAGCAGTTACTCGACGGGGGGGGTCCACGAGCAGTACTTC
CASSYSTGGVHEQYF
>TRBJ1-1|14|-|TRBV11-2|many
TGTGCCAGCAGCTTCCCCGGACAGAACACTGAAGCTTTCTTT
CASSFPGQNTEAFF
>TRBJ1-5|14|-|TRBV19|few
TGTGCCAGTACCTCGGGGGGGGCTTTTCAGCCCCAGCATTTT
CASTSGGAFQPQHF
>TRBJ1-4|15|-|TRBV11-2|-
TGTGCCAGCAGCTTGGCGGGGGGATTGAGTGAAAAACTGTTTTTT
CASSLAGGLSEKLFF
>TRBJ2-3|15|-|TRBV11-2|many
TGTGCCAGCAGCTTAGGGGGGGCGCGCGGAGATACGCAGTATTTT
CASSLGGARGDTQYF
>TRBJ1-1|12|-|TRBV12-3/TRBV12-4|many
TGTGCCAGCAGTCCAGGGAGATGGGAAGCTTTCTTT
CASSPGRWEAFF